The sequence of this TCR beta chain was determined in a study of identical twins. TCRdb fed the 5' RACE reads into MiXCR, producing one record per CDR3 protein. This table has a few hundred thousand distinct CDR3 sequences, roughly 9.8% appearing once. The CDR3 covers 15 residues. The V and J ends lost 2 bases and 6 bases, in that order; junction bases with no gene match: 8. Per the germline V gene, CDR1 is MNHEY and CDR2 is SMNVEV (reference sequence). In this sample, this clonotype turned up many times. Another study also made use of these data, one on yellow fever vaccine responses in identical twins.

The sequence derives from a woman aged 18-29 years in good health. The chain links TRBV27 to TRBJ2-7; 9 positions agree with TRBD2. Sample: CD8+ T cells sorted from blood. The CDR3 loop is CASSLSQLAGFEQYF. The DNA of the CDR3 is TGTGCCAGCAGTTTAAGCCAGCTAGCGGGGTTCGAGCAGTACTTC.